This T cell receptor (beta chain) was profiled in a study of blood T cell repertoires in COVID-19. Looking at the study overall: Both acute and convalescent COVID-19 samples were obtained from the United States, Italy and Spain. PBMCs, B-cell-depleted T cells, or T cells were the source of the cDNA or gDNA that made up the material.

Authors' methods: Counts of nucleated cells, estimated from reference gene primer amplification, were obtained. The protocol was immunoSEQ multiplex PCR, while the TCRdb copy is restricted to in-frame clones and leaves out a portion. D and trimming come from the DNA, and the V and J calls and clone size come from that table. Here the sample spans 70,000 to 80,000 clones, over 75% being singletons. The V end was cut by 8 bases, the J end by 4 bases, with 15 bases between. Germline CDR1 reads MNHEY; CDR2 reads SMNVEV (reference sequence). The CDR3 runs to 13 residues. The TCR originated in a man between 50 and 59 years old with acute or convalescent COVID-19. Sequencing was performed on peripheral blood. The genes are TRBV27 and TRBJ2-7; TRBD1 might be the D (6 bases). The CDR3 region has the DNA TGTGCCAGCTCCTACTCAAGGGGGTACGAGCAGTACTTC. Its translation is CASSYSRGYEQYF.